Below, 2 T cell receptor beta chains from the same sample are listed, as sequenced in a study of blood T cell repertoires in COVID-19. The repertoire was sequenced with immunoSEQ multiplex PCR; TCRdb's copy has only in-frame clones and lacks some. The table lists about 160,000 clones, 78% of them singletons. What was sequenced was peripheral blood. These receptors were obtained from a woman older than 75 with acute or convalescent COVID-19.

V usage is TRBV10-1 and J usage is TRBJ2-2, with a weak D call TRBD2 (5 bases). CDR3 size: 14 residues. The V gene lost 5 bases and the J gene lost 1 base, with 8 bases spanning the gap. Germline lookup yields CDR1 WNHNN and CDR2 SYGVQD (reference sequence). The CDR3 sequence is CASSRGRNTGELFF. As DNA, the CDR3 is TGCGCCAGCAGTCGTGGGAGGAACACCGGGGAGCTGTTTTTT.

This chain joins TRBV6-6 and TRBJ1-1; 12 bases map to TRBD1. CDR3 length: 16 amino acids. After removal of 7 bases from V and 5 bases from J, the junction contained 11 bases not matched to a gene. The germline V gene encodes CDR1 MNHNY and CDR2 SVGAGI (reference sequence). The CDR3, as DNA: TGTGCCAGCATCCCTGGGGGGGACAGGGGGCGTACTGAAGCTTTCTTT. Amino acid sequence: CASIPGGDRGRTEAFF.